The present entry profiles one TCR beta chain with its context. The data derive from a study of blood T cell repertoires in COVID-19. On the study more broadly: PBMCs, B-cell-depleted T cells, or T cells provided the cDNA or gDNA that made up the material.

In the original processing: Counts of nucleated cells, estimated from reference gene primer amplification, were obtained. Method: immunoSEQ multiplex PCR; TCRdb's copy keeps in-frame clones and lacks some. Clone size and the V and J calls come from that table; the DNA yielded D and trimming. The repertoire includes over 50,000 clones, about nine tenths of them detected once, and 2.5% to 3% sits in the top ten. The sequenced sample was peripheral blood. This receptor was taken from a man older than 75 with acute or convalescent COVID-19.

The DNA for the CDR3 is TGCGCCAGCAGCTTGCTTGCGGATTCACCCCTCCACTTT. Protein: CASSLLADSPLHF. The chain has TRBV5-1 and TRBJ1-6, with D unresolved. Germline CDR1 SGHRS, CDR2 YFSETQ. Deletions cut 1 base from V and 8 bases from J, with 7 bases between. The length of the CDR3 is 13 residues.